These T cell receptor beta chains were read from a single sample in a study of PD-L1 blockade in urothelial cancer. Profiling relied on immunoSEQ multiplex PCR, and the TCRdb table lists in-frame clones only, not all of them. The sample carries 130,000 or so clones, less than 85% recorded once. Sequences were derived from PBMCs, sampled around atezolizumab (anti-PD-L1) treatment. These receptor sequences come from a man aged 50-60 years with urothelial cancer. Each CDR3 is given with its conserved first and last residue. The order of the fields is J gene, V gene, clone size, D gene, CDR3 protein, CDR3 DNA. The D gene is left open where the match is weak. Not every row has a clone size; where given, it reads once, few, many or a size class.

>TRBJ1-5|TRBV27|NA|TRBD1
CASSPGTGLYQPQHF
TGTGCCAGCAGCCCCGGGACAGGGCTTTACCAGCCCCAGCATTTT
>TRBJ2-1|TRBV5-1|NA|NA
CASNPGAGGSYNEQFF
TGCGCCAGCAACCCGGGGGCCGGGGGGTCCTACAATGAGCAGTTCTTC
>TRBJ1-2|TRBV9|NA|TRBD1
CASSVLRQGFAYGYTF
TGTGCCAGCAGCGTCCTCCGACAGGGCTTCGCCTATGGCTACACCTTC
>TRBJ2-1|TRBV2|NA|TRBD1
CAGGTGVEQFF
TGTGCCGGCGGGACAGGGGTTGAGCAGTTCTTC
>TRBJ2-1|TRBV19|NA|NA
CASSLRSQQFF
TGTGCCAGTAGTCTTAGAAGTCAGCAGTTCTTC
>TRBJ2-2|TRBV6-1|NA|NA
CAGERGIDTGELFF
TGTGCGGGAGAGAGGGGGATAGACACCGGGGAGCTGTTTTTT
>TRBJ1-1|TRBV9|few|NA
CASSRVIGVNTEAFF
TGTGCCAGCAGCCGAGTAATAGGGGTGAACACTGAAGCTTTCTTT
>TRBJ2-7|TRBV7-9|NA|NA
CASSLAGTDEQYF
TGTGCCAGCAGCTTAGCCGGGACTGACGAGCAGTACTTC
>TRBJ2-5|TRBV23-1|NA|TRBD1
CASSQSRPGQGPQETQYF
TGCGCCAGCAGTCAATCCCGCCCGGGACAGGGGCCGCAAGAGACCCAGTACTTC
>TRBJ1-1|TRBV29-1|NA|NA
CSVEYMNTEAFF
TGCAGCGTTGAATATATGAACACTGAAGCTTTCTTT